This T cell receptor beta chain was sequenced in a study of glioma-infiltrating T cells after dendritic cell vaccination. Germline CDR1 is GTSNPN and CDR2 is SVGIG (reference sequence). The CDR3 sequence is 13 residues long. V was clipped by 4 bases and J by 4 bases, with 12 bases between them. Profiling relied on immunoSEQ multiplex PCR, and the TCRdb table lists in-frame clones only, not all of them. The table has roughly 100,000 clones, roughly 89% seen once. Time point noted: after dendritic cell vaccination, including at tumor progression/relapse. This TCR was recovered from a human donor with glioblastoma. The chain uses TRBV30 and TRBJ2-3, with TRBD2 as a possible D gene (6 bases). Source: blood, taken after dendritic cell vaccination. CDR3 protein: CAWTLWGADTQYF. Here the CDR3 DNA reads TGTGCCTGGACCCTATGGGGGGCAGATACGCAGTATTTT.